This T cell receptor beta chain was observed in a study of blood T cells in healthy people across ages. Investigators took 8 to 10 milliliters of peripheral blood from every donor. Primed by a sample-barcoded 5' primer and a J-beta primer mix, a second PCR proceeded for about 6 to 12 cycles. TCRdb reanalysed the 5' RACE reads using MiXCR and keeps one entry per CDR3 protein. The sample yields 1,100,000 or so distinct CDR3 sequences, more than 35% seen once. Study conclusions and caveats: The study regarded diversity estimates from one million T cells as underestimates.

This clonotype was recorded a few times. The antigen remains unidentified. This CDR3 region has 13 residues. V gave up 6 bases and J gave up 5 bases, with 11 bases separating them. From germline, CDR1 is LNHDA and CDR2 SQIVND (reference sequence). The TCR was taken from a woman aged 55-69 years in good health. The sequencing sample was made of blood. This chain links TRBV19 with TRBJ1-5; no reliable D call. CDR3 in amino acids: CASRNADYQPQHF. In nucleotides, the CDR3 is TGTGCCAGTAGAAATGCAGACTATCAGCCCCAGCATTTT.